The entry below describes one T cell receptor beta chain. These data originate in a study of control samples from healthy donors and cancer patients. The assay was immunoSEQ multiplex PCR, and TCRdb's table has in-frame clones only and misses some. The table records approximately 86,000 clones, 86% of them present only once. The CDR3 loop spans 14 amino acids. The germline CDR1 and CDR2 sequences are SGHRS and YFSETQ. Trimming stripped 2 bases from V and 3 bases from J, with 11 bases between. This chain joins TRBV5-1 and TRBJ1-2, with D unclear. The receptor was derived from a man aged 25 to 45 in good health. Sequencing input: blood. The CDR3 is CASSFFPRDYGYTF. For the CDR3, the DNA is TGCGCCAGCAGCTTTTTTCCCCGAGACTATGGCTACACCTTC.